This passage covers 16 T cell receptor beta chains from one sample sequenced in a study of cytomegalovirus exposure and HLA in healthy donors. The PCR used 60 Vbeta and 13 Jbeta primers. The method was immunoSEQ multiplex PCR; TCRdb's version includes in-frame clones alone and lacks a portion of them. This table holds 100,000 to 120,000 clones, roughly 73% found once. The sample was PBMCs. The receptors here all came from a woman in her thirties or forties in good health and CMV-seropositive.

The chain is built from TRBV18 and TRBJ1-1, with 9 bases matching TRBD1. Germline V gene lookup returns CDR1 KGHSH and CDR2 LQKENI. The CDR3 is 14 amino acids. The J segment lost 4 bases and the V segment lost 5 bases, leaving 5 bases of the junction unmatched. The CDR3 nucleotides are TGTGCCAGCTCATACAGGGACAGGGTCACTGAAGCTTTCTTT. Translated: CASSYRDRVTEAFF.

As DNA, the CDR3 is TGTGCCAGCAGCTTAGGGCTAGGCCAGTTATACAATGAGCAGTTCTTC. Its protein product is CASSLGLGQLYNEQFF. The V gene is TRBV11-3, the J gene TRBJ2-1; D call uncertain. Trimming removed 1 base at V and 4 bases at J, with 14 bases between. The V gene's germline CDR1 is SGHNT and CDR2 YENEEA. This CDR3 region has 16 residues.

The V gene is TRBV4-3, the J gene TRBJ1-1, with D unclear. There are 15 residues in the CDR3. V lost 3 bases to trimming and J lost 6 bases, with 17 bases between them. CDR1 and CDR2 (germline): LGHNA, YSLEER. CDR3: CASSQSPHNPAEAFF. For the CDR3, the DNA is TGCGCCAGCAGCCAGTCGCCTCATAACCCAGCTGAAGCTTTCTTT.

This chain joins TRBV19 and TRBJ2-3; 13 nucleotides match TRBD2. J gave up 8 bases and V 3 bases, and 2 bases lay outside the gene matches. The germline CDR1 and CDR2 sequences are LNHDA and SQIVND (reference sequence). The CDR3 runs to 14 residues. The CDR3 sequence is CASSMGTSGVTQYF. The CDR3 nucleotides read TGTGCCAGTAGTATGGGGACTAGCGGGGTTACGCAGTATTTT.

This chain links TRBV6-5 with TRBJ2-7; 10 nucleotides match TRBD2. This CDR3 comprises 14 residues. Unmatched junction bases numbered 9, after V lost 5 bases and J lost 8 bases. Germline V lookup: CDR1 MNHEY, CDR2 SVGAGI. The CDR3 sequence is CASSELSGGAQQYF. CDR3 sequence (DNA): TGTGCCAGCAGTGAATTGAGCGGGGGGGCCCAGCAGTACTTC.

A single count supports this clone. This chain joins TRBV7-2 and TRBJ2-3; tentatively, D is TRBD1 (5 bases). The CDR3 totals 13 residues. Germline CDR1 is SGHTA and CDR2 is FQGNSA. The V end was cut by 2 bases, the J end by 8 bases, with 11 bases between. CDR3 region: CASSLYLGATQYF. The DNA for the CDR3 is TGTGCCAGCAGCTTATACCTAGGGGCTACGCAGTATTTT.

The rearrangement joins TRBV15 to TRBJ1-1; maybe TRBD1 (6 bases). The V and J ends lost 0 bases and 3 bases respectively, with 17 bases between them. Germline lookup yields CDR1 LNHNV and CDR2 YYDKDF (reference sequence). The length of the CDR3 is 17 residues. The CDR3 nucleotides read TGTGCCACCAGCAGAGATCGAGGGCCCAAGGGGGACACTGAAGCTTTCTTT. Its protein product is CATSRDRGPKGDTEAFF.

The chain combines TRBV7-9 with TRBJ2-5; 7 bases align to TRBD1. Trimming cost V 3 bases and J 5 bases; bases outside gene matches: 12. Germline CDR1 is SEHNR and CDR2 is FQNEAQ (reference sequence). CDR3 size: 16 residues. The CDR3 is CASSLGWDSLRETQYF. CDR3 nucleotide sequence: TGTGCCAGCAGCTTGGGTTGGGACAGCCTGCGGGAGACCCAGTACTTC.

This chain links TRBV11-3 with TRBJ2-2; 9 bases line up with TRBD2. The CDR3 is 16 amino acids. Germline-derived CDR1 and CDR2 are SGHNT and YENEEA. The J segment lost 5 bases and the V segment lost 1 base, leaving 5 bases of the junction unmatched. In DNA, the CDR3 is TGTGCCAGCAGCTTAGGGGGACTAGCCTTAACCGGGGAGCTGTTTTTT. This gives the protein CASSLGGLALTGELFF. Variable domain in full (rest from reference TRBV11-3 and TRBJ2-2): EAGVVQSPRYKIIEKKQPVAFWCNPISGHNTLYWYLQNLGQGPELLIRYENEEAVDDSQLPKDRFSAERLKGVDSTLKIQPAELGDSAVYLCASSLGGLALTGELFFGEGSRLTVL.

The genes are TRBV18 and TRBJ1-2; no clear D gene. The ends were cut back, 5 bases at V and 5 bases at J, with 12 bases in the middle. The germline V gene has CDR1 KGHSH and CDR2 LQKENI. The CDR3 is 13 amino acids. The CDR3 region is CASSNTRGYGYTF. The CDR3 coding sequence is TGTGCCAGCTCAAACACACGGGGATATGGCTACACCTTC.

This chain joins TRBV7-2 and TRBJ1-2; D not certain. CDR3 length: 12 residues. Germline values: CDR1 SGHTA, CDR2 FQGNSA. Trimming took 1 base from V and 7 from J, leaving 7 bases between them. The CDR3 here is CASSLDAGGYTF. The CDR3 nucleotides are TGTGCCAGCAGCTTAGATGCGGGTGGCTACACCTTC. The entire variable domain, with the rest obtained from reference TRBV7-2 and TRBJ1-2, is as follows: GAGVSQSPSNKVTEKGKDVELRCDPISGHTALYWYRQSLGQGLEFLIYFQGNSAPDKSGLPSDRFSAERTGGSVSTLTIQRTQQEDSAVYLCASSLDAGGYTFGSGTRLTVV.

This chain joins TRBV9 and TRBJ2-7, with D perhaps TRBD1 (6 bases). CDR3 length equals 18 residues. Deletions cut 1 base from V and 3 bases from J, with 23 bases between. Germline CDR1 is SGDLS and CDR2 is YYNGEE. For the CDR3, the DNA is TGTGCCAGCAGCGTACAGAAAGACCGGGACACGACGATCTACGAGCAGTACTTC. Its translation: CASSVQKDRDTTIYEQYF.

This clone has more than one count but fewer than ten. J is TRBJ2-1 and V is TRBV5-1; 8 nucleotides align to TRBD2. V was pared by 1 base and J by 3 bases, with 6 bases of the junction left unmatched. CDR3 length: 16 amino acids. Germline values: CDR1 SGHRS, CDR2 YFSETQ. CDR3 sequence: CASSLLSGGHYNEQFF. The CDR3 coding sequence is TGCGCCAGCAGCTTGCTGAGCGGGGGCCACTACAATGAGCAGTTCTTC.

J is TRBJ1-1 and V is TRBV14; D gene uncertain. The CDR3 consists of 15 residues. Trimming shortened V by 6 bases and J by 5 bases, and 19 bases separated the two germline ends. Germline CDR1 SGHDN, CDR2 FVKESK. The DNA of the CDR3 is TGTGCCAGCAGTCAGTCGACAATCTTGTTTACTGAAGCTTTCTTT. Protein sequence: CASSQSTILFTEAFF.

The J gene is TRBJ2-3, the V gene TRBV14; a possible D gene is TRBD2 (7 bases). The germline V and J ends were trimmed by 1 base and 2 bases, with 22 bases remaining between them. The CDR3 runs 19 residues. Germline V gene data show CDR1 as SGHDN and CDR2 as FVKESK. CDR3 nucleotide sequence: TGTGCCAGCAGCCAAGTTCTCATCCGCCGGCGGGGGCTCACAGATACGCAGTATTTT. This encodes CASSQVLIRRRGLTDTQYF.

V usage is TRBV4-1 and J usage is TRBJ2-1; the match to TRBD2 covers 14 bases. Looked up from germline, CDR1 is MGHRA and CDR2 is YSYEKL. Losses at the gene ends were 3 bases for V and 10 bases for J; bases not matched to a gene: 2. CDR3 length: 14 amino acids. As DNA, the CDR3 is TGCGCCAGCAGCCAGAGGACTAGCGGGGGGGAGCAGTTCTTC. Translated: CASSQRTSGGEQFF.